The 24 T cell receptor beta chains reported below all come from one sample, sequenced in a study of Graves' ophthalmopathy and Graves' hyperthyroidism. Amplification of TCR beta CDR3 regions used RNA transcripts. First-round RT-PCR relied on HTBI primers, and a second-round multiplex PCR came next. TCRdb redid the calling of the multiplex PCR reads with MiXCR, one entry per CDR3 protein. The table lists around 1,000,000 distinct CDR3 sequences, about 40% of them singletons. The sample was peripheral blood or thyroid tissue (not recorded which). These receptors all come from an adult man with Graves' hyperthyroidism.

In this sample, this clonotype turned up many times. The chain couples TRBV19 to TRBJ2-2, with 9 bases matching TRBD1. This CDR3 has 15 amino acids. From germline, CDR1 is LNHDA and CDR2 SQIVND (reference sequence). The junction had 3 bases not matched to a gene; V was cut back by 5 bases and J by 2 bases. CDR3 coding DNA: TGTGCCAGTAGTCGGGACAGGGTAAACACCGGGGAGCTGTTTTTT. As protein: CASSRDRVNTGELFF.

V usage is TRBV11-2 and J usage is TRBJ2-2, with no clear D. CDR1 is SGHAT and CDR2 is FQNNGV in the germline V gene. The CDR3 spans 15 residues. The V end lost 1 base, the J end lost 5 bases, and 11 bases lay between the germline ends. This chain's CDR3 is CASSLVGRGTGELFF. The DNA for the CDR3 is TGTGCCAGCAGCTTAGTAGGTCGTGGGACCGGGGAGCTGTTTTTT.

A remark on this clonotype: A clone one base away is much larger, so this may be a read error. V and J are TRBV19 and TRBJ2-5; D tentatively reads TRBD1 or TRBD2 (6 bases each). This CDR3 has 15 amino acids. The V gene's germline CDR1 is LNHDA and CDR2 SQIVND (reference sequence). CDR3 amino acids: CASSSPRAGQGTQYF. The DNA for the CDR3 is TGTGCCAGTAGTTCTCCCCGGGCGGGACAAGGGACCCAGTACTTC.

The rearrangement uses TRBV5-1 and TRBJ1-3; D is undetermined. This CDR3 region has 16 residues. Germline V gene data show CDR1 as SGHRS and CDR2 as YFSETQ. Trimming removed 0 bases from V and 4 bases from J, with 14 bases in between. CDR3 in amino acids: CASSLADLAGGNTIYF. DNA for the CDR3: TGCGCCAGCAGCTTGGCTGACCTCGCTGGGGGAAACACCATATATTTT.

The genes are TRBV7-2 and TRBJ2-5; the match to TRBD2 covers 7 bases. J lost 5 bases, V lost 5 bases, and 14 bases had no gene match. CDR3 size: 16 residues. Looked up from germline, CDR1 is SGHTA and CDR2 is FQGNSA. CDR3 coding DNA: TGTGCCAGCAGCCCAACTAGTGGGGGGGTTTACGAGACCCAGTACTTC. It is translated as CASSPTSGGVYETQYF.

The sample holds many counts of this clonotype. The V and J genes are TRBV15 and TRBJ2-5; 8 positions match TRBD2. Germline lookup yields CDR1 LNHNV and CDR2 YYDKDF (reference sequence). The CDR3 is 15 amino acids. Trimming at V came to 5 bases and at J to 5 bases, leaving 10 bases not matched to a gene. The CDR3 reads CATSHSGTSRETQYF. The CDR3, as DNA: TGTGCCACCAGCCATAGCGGGACCTCCAGGGAGACCCAGTACTTC.

As concerns this clonotype: A much larger clone differs from this one at a single base, so this may be a read error. V gene TRBV7-9 combines with J gene TRBJ2-7; 11 bases fit TRBD2. The CDR3 sequence is 16 residues long. The germline V gene has CDR1 SEHNR and CDR2 FQNEAQ (reference sequence). The CDR3 DNA reads as TGCGCCAGCAGTCGACTAGCGGGGATGTCGTCGTACGAGCAGCACTTC. Translating it yields CASSRLAGMSSYEQHF. Variable domain in full (rest from reference TRBV7-9 and TRBJ2-7): DTGVSQNPRHKITKRGQNVTFRCDPISEHNRLYWYRQTLGQGPEFLTYFQNEAQLEKSRLLSDRFSAERPKGSFSTLEIQRTEQGDSAMYLCASSRLAGMSSYEQHFGPGTRLTVT.

A few counts support this clonotype. The chain carries TRBV4-3 and TRBJ1-2; D is perhaps TRBD1 (5 bases). The V end was cut by 0 bases, the J end by 4 bases, with 15 bases between. Germline assignment: CDR1 LGHNA and CDR2 YSLEER. CDR3 length: 16 amino acids. The CDR3 sequence is CASSQDRDLAGYGYTF. The CDR3 DNA reads TGCGCCAGCAGCCAAGATCGGGACTTGGCGGGCTATGGCTACACCTTC.

The chain is built from TRBV5-1 and TRBJ2-7; D is unclear. V was clipped by 0 bases and J by 3 bases, with 13 bases between them. CDR1 and CDR2 (germline): SGHRS, YFSETQ. The CDR3 is 15 amino acids. The CDR3 protein is CASSLDPSSNYEQYF. Here the CDR3 DNA reads TGCGCCAGCAGCTTGGACCCTTCCTCCAACTACGAGCAGTACTTC.

This clonotype has ten or more counts. The chain recombines TRBV29-1 with TRBJ2-7; 8 bases fit TRBD1. Germline assignment: CDR1 SQVTM and CDR2 ANQGSEA. The CDR3 contains 13 residues. The J segment lost 2 bases and the V segment lost 3 bases, leaving 3 bases of the junction unmatched. The CDR3 DNA sequence: TGCAGCGTTGAGCCAGGGGGCACCTACGAGCAGTACTTC. The encoded protein is CSVEPGGTYEQYF.

The rearrangement uses TRBV29-1 and TRBJ1-2, with 7 bases that match TRBD1. Germline V gives CDR1 SQVTM, CDR2 ANQGSEA. The junction had 2 bases not matched to a gene; V was cut back by 6 bases and J by 7 bases. CDR3 length: 10 residues. CDR3 sequence reads: CSVGDSGYTF. CDR3 sequence (DNA): TGCAGCGTGGGGGACAGTGGCTACACCTTC. Complete variable domain (other parts from reference TRBV29-1 and TRBJ1-2): SAVISQKPSRDICQRGTSLTIQCQVDSQVTMMFWYRQQPGQSLTLIATANQGSEATYESGFVIDKFPISRPNLTFSTLTVSNMSPEDSSIYLCSVGDSGYTFGSGTRLTVV.

Ten or more counts support this clonotype. The chain combines TRBV10-3 with TRBJ1-5, with 8 bases aligning to TRBD1. The length of the CDR3 is 14 residues. The germline gives CDR1 ENHRY, CDR2 SYGVKD. The J segment lost 6 bases and the V segment lost 0 bases, leaving 1 base of the junction unmatched. CDR3: CAISESTGVQPQHF. In DNA form, the CDR3 reads TGTGCCATCAGTGAGTCGACAGGGGTTCAGCCCCAGCATTTT.

This clonotype turned up a few times. The rearrangement uses TRBV20-1 and TRBJ2-5; either TRBD1 or TRBD2 may supply D (5 bases each). The V gene lost 5 bases and the J gene lost 5 bases, with 24 bases spanning the gap. The CDR3 sequence is 16 residues long. Germline CDR1 DFQATT, CDR2 SNEGSKA (reference sequence). CDR3 residues: CSAGAMGEKVTETQYF. The DNA of the CDR3 is TGCAGTGCTGGAGCTATGGGGGAGAAGGTCACCGAGACCCAGTACTTC.

With respect to this clonotype: A read error is possible here, since a much larger clone lies one base away. V and J are TRBV2 and TRBJ1-5; the D gene is possibly TRBD1 (5 bases). The length of the CDR3 is 14 residues. Germline lookup yields CDR1 SNHLY and CDR2 FYNNEI. The CDR3 is CASRFDRNNQPRHF. CDR3 DNA sequence: TGTGCCAGCCGATTCGACAGAAACAATCAGCCCCGGCATTTT. The variable domain in full, completed from reference TRBV2 and TRBJ1-5, reads EPEVTQTPSHQVTQMGQEVILRCVPISNHLYFYWYRQILGQKVEFLVSFYNNEISEKSEIFDDQFSVERPDGSNFTLKIRSTKLEDSAMYFCASRFDRNNQPRHFGDGTRLSIL.

This sequence joins TRBV14 and TRBJ2-2; 9 bases map to TRBD1. V was clipped by 5 bases and J by 5 bases; unmatched bases: 9. The CDR3 sequence is 16 residues long. Germline V CDR1 and CDR2: SGHDN, FVKESK. CDR3 sequence reads: CASSSTGGSKTGELFF. The DNA of the CDR3 is TGTGCCAGCAGCTCAACAGGGGGCAGCAAGACCGGGGAGCTGTTTTTT.

Worth noting for this clonotype: A read error may explain this, as a much larger clone is one base away. The chain employs TRBV15 and TRBJ2-5, with a weak D call TRBD1 (8 bases). The CDR3 covers 17 residues. V dropped 5 bases and J dropped 1 base, with 20 bases sitting between them. Germline-derived CDR1 and CDR2 are LNHNV and YYDKDF (reference sequence). DNA for the CDR3: TGTGCCACCAGCTTAGGAGCACAGGGGGGGATCCAAGAGACCCAGTACTTC. It translates to CATSLGAQGGIQETQYF.

J is TRBJ2-7 and V is TRBV5-4, with D uncertain. The germline V gene encodes CDR1 SGHNT and CDR2 YYREEE (reference sequence). V was trimmed by 4 bases and J by 1 base, leaving 12 bases between them. This CDR3 is 14 amino acids long. The CDR3 nucleotides are TGTGCCAGCAGCCCCGACCATCGATCCTACGAGCAGTACTTC. This translates into CASSPDHRSYEQYF.

The table lists this clonotype with a count of one. The chain links TRBV7-9 to TRBJ2-5, with 9 bases aligning to TRBD2. Losses at the gene ends were 4 bases for V and 5 bases for J; bases not matched to a gene: 8. CDR1 and CDR2 from the germline V gene are SEHNR and FQNEAQ (reference sequence). The CDR3 contains 15 residues. In DNA, the CDR3 is TGTGCCAGCAGCTATTCTAGACTAGCGGAGGAGACCCAGTACTTC. Translated, it gives CASSYSRLAEETQYF. The whole variable domain, remainder taken from reference TRBV7-9 and TRBJ2-5, is DTGVSQNPRHKITKRGQNVTFRCDPISEHNRLYWYRQTLGQGPEFLTYFQNEAQLEKSRLLSDRFSAERPKGSFSTLEIQRTEQGDSAMYLCASSYSRLAEETQYFGPGTRLLVL.

The V gene is TRBV25-1, the J gene TRBJ1-4; D remains unclear. This CDR3 has 15 amino acids. The germline gives CDR1 MGHDK, CDR2 SYGVNS. The ends were cut back, 4 bases at V and 6 bases at J, with 15 bases in the middle. In nucleotides, the CDR3 is TGTGCCAGCAGTGCCCCAGCGGATCTAGATGAAAAACTGTTTTTT. This sequence encodes CASSAPADLDEKLFF.

The chain uses TRBV29-1 and TRBJ2-6; D may be TRBD2 (5 bases). The CDR3 spans 14 residues. V lost 4 bases to trimming and J lost 3 bases, with 10 bases between them. Germline values: CDR1 SQVTM, CDR2 ANQGSEA. Here the CDR3 reads CSVGFRGGANVLTF. CDR3 coding DNA: TGCAGCGTTGGGTTCCGGGGTGGGGCCAACGTCCTGACTTTC. Together with reference TRBV29-1 and TRBJ2-6, the CDR3 gives the full variable domain: SAVISQKPSRDICQRGTSLTIQCQVDSQVTMMFWYRQQPGQSLTLIATANQGSEATYESGFVIDKFPISRPNLTFSTLTVSNMSPEDSSIYLCSVGFRGGANVLTFGAGSRLTVL.

In its sample, this clonotype was seen many times. The rearrangement links TRBV29-1 to TRBJ2-2, with D perhaps TRBD1 or TRBD2 (6 bases each). The CDR3 covers 14 residues. Germline lookup yields CDR1 SQVTM and CDR2 ANQGSEA. The germline V and J ends were trimmed by 4 bases and 5 bases, with 14 bases remaining between them. The CDR3 DNA sequence: TGCAGCGTTGGACTTGGAGGGGGAACCGGGGAGCTGTTTTTT. It yields the protein CSVGLGGGTGELFF.

This clonotype has at least ten counts. The V call is TRBV2, the J call TRBJ2-7; D unresolved. Per the germline V gene, CDR1 is SNHLY and CDR2 is FYNNEI. V lost 6 bases and J 2 bases, leaving 8 bases between the germline ends. The CDR3 contains 12 residues. The CDR3 bases are TGTGCCAGCAGGGGCGGCGCCTACGAGCAGTACTTC. Protein product: CASRGGAYEQYF.

This clonotype was seen a handful of times. This rearrangement joins TRBV29-1 to TRBJ1-1, with D tentatively TRBD1 (6 bases). Germline V CDR1 and CDR2: SQVTM, ANQGSEA. Trimming left V 6 bases short and J 11 bases short, with 16 bases between. This CDR3 spans 11 amino acids. The CDR3 loop reads CSVKQGGGAFF. For the CDR3, the DNA is TGCAGCGTAAAACAGGGAGGAGGCGCTTTCTTT.

This chain links TRBV25-1 with TRBJ1-4; the match to TRBD1 covers 8 bases. The V gene end was trimmed by 5 bases and the J gene end by 0 bases; junction bases not matched to a gene: 14. The germline CDR1 and CDR2 sequences are MGHDK and SYGVNS. The CDR3 loop spans 19 amino acids. The CDR3 DNA reads as TGTGCCAGCAGTTACTCGATCGATGGACAGGGTTCAACTAATGAAAAACTGTTTTTT. This encodes CASSYSIDGQGSTNEKLFF.